Listed here are 10 T cell receptor beta chains from one sample, sequenced in a study of T cells in Graves' hyperthyroidism and ophthalmopathy. Amplified regions were TCR beta CDR3 sequences from RNA transcripts. The TCR CDR3 was amplified in a first-round RT-PCR using the HTBI primer set. TCRdb analysed the multiplex PCR reads with MiXCR anew, one entry per CDR3 protein. There are approximately 690,000 distinct CDR3 sequences in the sample; about a fifth occur only once, and roughly 30% lies in the top ten. Sequencing was done on a sample of blood. All receptors come from a man younger than 40 with Graves' ophthalmopathy.

The rearrangement uses TRBV28 and TRBJ2-7, with 9 bases aligning to TRBD1. Germline lookup yields CDR1 MDHEN and CDR2 SYDVKM. This CDR3 region has 14 residues. V lost 8 bases to trimming and J lost 1 base; unmatched junction nucleotides: 6. CDR3 residues: CASDRGSPSYEQYF. CDR3 nucleotides: TGTGCCAGCGACAGGGGGAGCCCATCCTACGAGCAGTACTTC. The full variable domain, its missing parts supplied by reference TRBV28 and TRBJ2-7, is DVKVTQSSRYLVKRTGEKVFLECVQDMDHENMFWYRQDPGLGLRLIYFSYDVKMKEKGDIPEGYSVSREKKERFSLILESASTNQTSMYLCASDRGSPSYEQYFGPGTRLTVT.

This clonotype was seen a handful of times. The J gene is TRBJ2-4, the V gene TRBV11-1; perhaps D is TRBD1 or TRBD2 (5 bases each). Trimming removed 3 bases at V and 2 bases at J, with 14 bases between. CDR1 is SGHAT, CDR2 FQDESV, per germline (reference sequence). The CDR3 is 16 amino acids. The CDR3 nucleotides read TGTGCCAGCAGCTTCGACACGGGACCACCCAAAAACATTCAGTACTTC. Protein: CASSFDTGPPKNIQYF.

This clonotype was counted ten times or more. The V and J genes are TRBV2 and TRBJ2-2, with 8 bases identical to TRBD1. The CDR3 is 13 amino acids. The ends lost 5 bases at V and 7 bases at J; junction bases unmatched: 3. The V gene's germline CDR1 is SNHLY and CDR2 FYNNEI. In DNA form, the CDR3 reads TGTGCCAGCAGTCAGACAGGGGACGGGGAGCTGTTTTTT. Translation gives CASSQTGDGELFF.

V usage is TRBV30 and J usage is TRBJ1-1; D may be TRBD1 (6 bases). Trimming left V 4 bases short and J 0 bases short, with 24 bases between. The CDR3 runs 18 residues. Germline values: CDR1 GTSNPN, CDR2 SVGIG (reference sequence). The DNA for the CDR3 is TGTGCCTGGAACGAATGGGGGGGGGGCGCGGAAGTGAACACTGAAGCTTTCTTT. Translating it yields CAWNEWGGGAEVNTEAFF.

This clonotype was recorded at least ten times. The genes are TRBV11-2 and TRBJ2-3, with D perhaps matching TRBD2 (5 bases). The CDR3 has 14 amino acids. V lost 11 bases and J lost 0, with 15 bases in between. CDR1 SGHAT and CDR2 FQNNGV come from the germline V gene. The CDR3 DNA sequence: TGTGCCTCCCACGGGTCTAGCAGCACAGATACGCAGTATTTT. This sequence encodes CASHGSSSTDTQYF.

This clonotype occurred a few times. V is TRBV12-3 or TRBV12-4 and J is TRBJ2-7, with 11 bases matching TRBD2. CDR3 length: 20 amino acids. V gave up 1 base and J gave up 0 bases; unmatched junction bases: 14. This CDR3 reads CASSLGGQGPGLAASYEQYF. The CDR3 nucleotides read TGTGCCAGCAGTTTAGGAGGACAGGGTCCGGGACTAGCGGCCTCCTACGAGCAGTACTTC.

This clonotype was observed a few times. Mismatch with germline at one junction end may stem from a read error. The chain links TRBV2 to TRBJ1-4; D ambiguous. Germline V CDR1 and CDR2: SNHLY, FYNNEI. The CDR3 covers 14 residues. In DNA form, the CDR3 reads TGTGCCAACAGTGAGGAAGGTTGGGATGAAAAACTGTTTTTT. This codes for CANSEEGWDEKLFF.

Note on this clonotype: This may be a read error: a much more frequent sequence differs by one nucleotide. The CDR3 nucleotides are TGTGCCAGCGGTTTCGACGGAAGACCTGAAGCTTTCTTT. Amino acid sequence: CASGFDGRPEAFF. The chain couples TRBV12-3 or TRBV12-4 to TRBJ1-1; no reliable D call. This CDR3 comprises 13 residues.

V and J are TRBV4-3 and TRBJ2-7; D might be TRBD1 (6 bases). This CDR3 has 15 residues. Germline CDR1 reads LGHNA; CDR2 reads YSLEER. V lost 0 bases and J 7 bases, leaving 16 bases between the germline ends. The CDR3 DNA is TGCGCCAGCAGCCAAGATCAGGGGACGGCTGCGGAGCAGTACTTC. Its protein is CASSQDQGTAAEQYF.

This clonotype was picked up a small number of times. The J gene is TRBJ1-2, the V gene TRBV3-1, with a possible D match to TRBD1 (5 bases). V was cut by 1 base and J by 4 bases, with 10 bases left in between. The germline V gene encodes CDR1 LGHDT and CDR2 YNNKEL (reference sequence). The CDR3 has 14 amino acids. The chain's CDR3 is CASSQGAGVYGYTF. CDR3 DNA: TGTGCCAGCAGCCAAGGGGCGGGGGTCTATGGCTACACCTTC.